This is a list of T cell receptor beta chains from one sample in a study of blood T cell repertoires in COVID-19. Libraries were prepared by immunoSEQ multiplex PCR; TCRdb keeps only in-frame clonotypes and omits some of them. This table holds about 160,000 clones, approximately 86% found once. The sample was peripheral blood. The source is a woman aged 60-70 years with active or convalescent COVID-19. Both conserved end residues are part of each CDR3. D genes are given only for firm matches. Some rows have no size entry. The others give once, few or many, or a class for an expanded clone.

>TRBJ1-2|.|TRBV5-1|.
TGCGCCAGCAGCTTGGGAGGCTATGGCTACACCTTC
CASSLGGYGYTF
>TRBJ1-4|.|TRBV19|few
TGTGCCAGTAGTACAAGACAGTTTTGGGGCGGTAATGAAAAACTGTTTTTT
CASSTRQFWGGNEKLFF
>TRBJ2-5|TRBD1|TRBV29-1|.
TGCAGCGTTGACGGGGACAGGGGTCAAGAGACCCAGTACTTC
CSVDGDRGQETQYF
>TRBJ1-1|TRBD1|TRBV19|.
TGTGCCACCTCCGGGACAGGGGGCCGGGTAGCCGCTGAAGCTTTCTTT
CATSGTGGRVAAEAFF
>TRBJ1-1|.|TRBV7-3|.
TGTGCCAGCAGCTTAACGGCCACAGATGAAGCTTTCTTT
CASSLTATDEAFF
>TRBJ1-2|.|TRBV7-2|.
TGTGCCAGCACCACGCAGGGGATTGGAGGCTACACCTTC
CASTTQGIGGYTF
>TRBJ1-5|.|TRBV3-1/TRBV3-2|.
TGTGCCAGCAGCCAAGATTTCTACAGCTTCAATCAGCCCCAGCATTTT
CASSQDFYSFNQPQHF
>TRBJ2-6|TRBD2|TRBV19|.
TGTGCCAGTAGTACTAGCGGAGGCTCTGGGGCCAACGTCCTGACTTTC
CASSTSGGSGANVLTF
>TRBJ2-3|.|TRBV7-6|many
TGTGCCAGCAGCCTCACAGATACGCAGTATTTT
CASSLTDTQYF
>TRBJ1-3|TRBD1|TRBV5-1|many
TGCGCCAAGTGGACAGGGATCTCTGGAAACACCATATATTTT
CAKWTGISGNTIYF
>TRBJ1-3|.|TRBV6-5|.
TGTGCCAGCAGATCCGGACAGGGAAACACCATATATTTT
CASRSGQGNTIYF
>TRBJ1-1|.|TRBV11-3|.
TGTGCCAGCAGCTTAGTTGGGGGCTCGACTGAAGCTTTCTTT
CASSLVGGSTEAFF
>TRBJ1-1|.|TRBV5-1|.
TGCGCCAGCAGCTCCGGGTGGAACACTGAAGCTTTCTTT
CASSSGWNTEAFF
>TRBJ2-1|TRBD2|TRBV7-9|.
TGTGCCAGCAGCTCGGGACTAGCGGGGGCATACAATGAGCAGTTCTTC
CASSSGLAGAYNEQFF
>TRBJ2-2|TRBD2|TRBV6-5|.
TGTGCCAGCAGTTACGTAGCGGGGTCCGGGGAGCTGTTTTTT
CASSYVAGSGELFF
>TRBJ1-4|.|TRBV6-6|.
TGTGCCAGCAACAGGCCAGCAACTAATGAAAAACTGTTTTTT
CASNRPATNEKLFF
>TRBJ1-2|.|TRBV18|.
TGTGCCAGCTCACCAGGCCGATATACTAACTATGGCTACACCTTC
CASSPGRYTNYGYTF
>TRBJ1-5|TRBD1|TRBV10-3|few
TGTGCCATCAGTGAAAGACAGGGACCCTTCAATCAGCCCCAGCATTTT
CAISERQGPFNQPQHF
>TRBJ1-6|.|TRBV12-3/TRBV12-4|.
TGTGCCAGCAGTTTATCTGAGCCCCCACCCCTCCACTTT
CASSLSEPPPLHF
>TRBJ2-7|.|TRBV20-1|.
TGCAGTGCTAGTGGTCTTTCCGGCTACGAGCAGTACTTC
CSASGLSGYEQYF
>TRBJ1-5|.|TRBV7-2|.
TGTGCCAGCAGCTTAGTCCAGGGTAGCCAGCCCCAGCATTTT
CASSLVQGSQPQHF
>TRBJ1-2|.|TRBV10-3|.
TGTGCCATCAGTGTCGGGGGGGATAACTATGGCTACACCTTC
CAISVGGDNYGYTF
>TRBJ1-6|.|TRBV3-1/TRBV3-2|.
TGTGCCAGCAGCCAATCGGAGGGCAATTCACCCCTCCACTTT
CASSQSEGNSPLHF
>TRBJ1-5|.|TRBV12-3/TRBV12-4|.
TGTGCCAGCAGTTTAAGCACTCAGCCCCAGCATTTT
CASSLSTQPQHF
>TRBJ2-7|.|TRBV19|.
TGTGCCAGTAGTAGGGGTGCAGGGGTGTCCCACGAGCAGTACTTC
CASSRGAGVSHEQYF
>TRBJ1-2|.|TRBV7-2|.
TGTGCCAGCAGCAGGGACTTAAACTATGGCTACACCTTC
CASSRDLNYGYTF
>TRBJ2-2|.|TRBV6-2/TRBV6-3|.
TGTGCCAGCAGTTACAGAAGCAGGGTCGGTGGGGAGCTGTTTTTT
CASSYRSRVGGELFF
>TRBJ1-2|.|TRBV6-5|.
TGTGCCAGCAGTTACACGGCAGGGTCCAACTATGGCTACACCTTC
CASSYTAGSNYGYTF
>TRBJ1-5|TRBD1|TRBV12-5|.
TGTGCTAGTGGTGCGACAGGGGACAATCAGCCCCAGCATTTT
CASGATGDNQPQHF
>TRBJ1-4|.|TRBV7-2|.
TGTGCCAGCAGCTTAGGGACTAGGGAAAAACTGTTTTTT
CASSLGTREKLFF
>TRBJ1-5|.|TRBV18|.
TGTGCCAGCTCCCCGGGGGATGGTCAGCCCCAGCATTTT
CASSPGDGQPQHF
>TRBJ2-1|TRBD1|TRBV6-1|.
TGTGCCAGCAGTGATGGACAGGACTACAATGAGCAGTTCTTC
CASSDGQDYNEQFF
>TRBJ2-3|.|TRBV4-3|.
TGCGCCAGCAGCCAACAAGGACTTACCTATACGCAGTATTTT
CASSQQGLTYTQYF
>TRBJ1-1|.|TRBV21-1|.
TGTGCCAGCAGCAAATTAGTCAGGGACACATGGGTCACTGAAGCTTTCTTT
CASSKLVRDTWVTEAFF
>TRBJ2-7|.|TRBV3-1/TRBV3-2|.
TGTGCCAGCAGCCAAGAAGGCCCAGGCCCCTACGAGCAGTACTTC
CASSQEGPGPYEQYF
>TRBJ2-2|.|TRBV9|.
TGTGCCAGCAGCGTAGGTTCGGAGGGGGCGCGAACCGGGGAGCTGTTTTTT
CASSVGSEGARTGELFF
>TRBJ1-2|TRBD1|TRBV5-4|.
TGTGCCAGCGCGGAGACAGGGTTGGACTATGGCTACACCTTC
CASAETGLDYGYTF
>TRBJ2-7|.|TRBV10-3|once
TGTGCCATCAGTGATAGACAGGACGAGCAGTACTTC
CAISDRQDEQYF
>TRBJ1-1|.|TRBV10-3|.
TGTGCCACCACACAGGCCGAGAACACTGAAGCTTTCTTT
CATTQAENTEAFF
>TRBJ1-6|.|TRBV19|.
TGTGCCAGTAACATTAACAAGGGGTCACCCCTCCACTTT
CASNINKGSPLHF
>TRBJ1-2|TRBD1|TRBV18|.
TGTGCCAGCTCAGACATACAGGGGATCCTTAACTATGGCTACACCTTC
CASSDIQGILNYGYTF
>TRBJ2-1|TRBD2|TRBV24-1|.
TGTGCCACCAGTGATATCAAGCGGGGGGGCCGTAATGAGCAGTTCTTC
CATSDIKRGGRNEQFF
>TRBJ1-1|TRBD1|TRBV19|.
TGTGCCAGTAGTAGGGGACAGCCTGGGACTGAAGCTTTCTTT
CASSRGQPGTEAFF
>TRBJ1-1|.|TRBV7-2|few
TGTGCCAGCAGCGTCTTTGGCGGGGGCTATGAAGCTTTCTTT
CASSVFGGGYEAFF
>TRBJ1-2|.|TRBV29-1|once
TGCAGCGTTGTCCCCGGACTCCCCACTATCCTGTCCTTC
CSVVPGLPTILSF
>TRBJ1-5|.|TRBV30|.
TGTGCCTGGAGTGTAGGGGACTGGAATCAGCCCCAGCATTTT
CAWSVGDWNQPQHF
>TRBJ2-3|TRBD1|TRBV6-2/TRBV6-3|.
TGTGCCAGCAGTTACGAAGAGGGGGCCGGTGATACGCAGTATTTT
CASSYEEGAGDTQYF
>TRBJ2-3|TRBD1|TRBV5-4|.
TGTGCCAGCAGCTCCTCGTGGACAGGGGGCGTAGATACGCAGTATTTT
CASSSSWTGGVDTQYF
>TRBJ1-3|TRBD1|TRBV6-5|.
TGTGCCAGCAGCCGCGGGACAGTATCGAACACCATATATTTT
CASSRGTVSNTIYF
>TRBJ2-5|.|TRBV7-8|.
TGTGCCAGCAGCCCGGCGCGGGGCCAAGAGACCCAGTACTTC
CASSPARGQETQYF
>TRBJ1-2|.|TRBV10-3|.
TGTGCCATCAGTGCCCCCCAGGGCTTCTATGGCTACACCTTC
CAISAPQGFYGYTF
>TRBJ2-3|TRBD1|TRBV4-1|.
TGCGCCAGCAGCCCTGGACAGGTCTTCACAGATACGCAGTATTTT
CASSPGQVFTDTQYF
>TRBJ1-1|TRBD1|TRBV10-3|once
TGTGCCATCAGCTTTGGACAGGGTGAAGCTTTCTTT
CAISFGQGEAFF
>TRBJ2-7|.|TRBV6-2/TRBV6-3|.
TGTGCCAGCAGTTATCCAGATTACGAGCAGTACTTC
CASSYPDYEQYF